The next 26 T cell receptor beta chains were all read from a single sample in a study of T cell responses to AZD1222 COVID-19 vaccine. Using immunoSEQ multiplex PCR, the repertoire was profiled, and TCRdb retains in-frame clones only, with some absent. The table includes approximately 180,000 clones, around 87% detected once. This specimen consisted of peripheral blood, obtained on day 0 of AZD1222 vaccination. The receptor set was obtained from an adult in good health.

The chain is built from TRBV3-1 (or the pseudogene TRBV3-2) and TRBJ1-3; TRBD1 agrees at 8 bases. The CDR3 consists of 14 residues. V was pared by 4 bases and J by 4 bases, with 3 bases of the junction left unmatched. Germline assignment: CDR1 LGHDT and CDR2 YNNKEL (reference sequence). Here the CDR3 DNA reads TGTGCCAGCAGCCCGGACAGGGTAGGAAACACCATATATTTT. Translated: CASSPDRVGNTIYF.

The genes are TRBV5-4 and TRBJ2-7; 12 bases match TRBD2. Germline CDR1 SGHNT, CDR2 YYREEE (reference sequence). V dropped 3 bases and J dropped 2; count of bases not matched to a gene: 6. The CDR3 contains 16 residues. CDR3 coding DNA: TGTGCCAGCAGCTATCAACGACTAGCGGGAGCCTACGAGCAGTACTTC. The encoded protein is CASSYQRLAGAYEQYF.

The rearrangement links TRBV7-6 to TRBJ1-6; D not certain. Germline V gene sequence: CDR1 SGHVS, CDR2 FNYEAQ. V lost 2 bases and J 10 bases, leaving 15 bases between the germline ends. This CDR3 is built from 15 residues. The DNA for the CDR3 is TGTGCCAGCAGCTTATTATCTGGGATCGACTCACCCCTCCACTTT. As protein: CASSLLSGIDSPLHF.

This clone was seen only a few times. CDR3 sequence reads: CASSRLGQGFQEGYTF. The CDR3 DNA reads TGTGCCAGTAGCAGGCTTGGACAGGGTTTTCAGGAAGGCTACACCTTC. The chain combines TRBV19 with TRBJ1-2, with 8 nucleotides matching TRBD1. The CDR3 is 16 residues long. Germline V CDR1 and CDR2: LNHDA, SQIVND (reference sequence). The J segment lost 8 bases and the V segment lost 6 bases, leaving 17 bases of the junction unmatched. Full variable domain (missing parts from reference TRBV19 and TRBJ1-2): DGGITQSPKYLFRKEGQNVTLSCEQNLNHDAMYWYRQDPGQGLRLIYYSQIVNDFQKGDIAEGYSVSREKKESFPLTVTSAQKNPTAFYLCASSRLGQGFQEGYTFGSGTRLTVV.

CDR3 in DNA: TGTGCCGGCTCGGCAGGAATTCAGCCCCAGCATTTT. Translated, it gives CAGSAGIQPQHF. The rearrangement joins TRBV28 to TRBJ1-5; D remains unclear. The germline gives CDR1 MDHEN, CDR2 SYDVKM. Trimming took 11 bases from V and 6 from J, leaving 14 bases between them. This CDR3 has 12 amino acids.

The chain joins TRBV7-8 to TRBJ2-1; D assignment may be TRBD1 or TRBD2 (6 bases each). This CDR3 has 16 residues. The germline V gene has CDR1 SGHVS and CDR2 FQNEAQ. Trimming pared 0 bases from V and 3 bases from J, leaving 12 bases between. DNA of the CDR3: TGTGCCAGCAGCTTAGCTGGAGGGGGACACTACAATGAGCAGTTCTTC. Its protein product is CASSLAGGGHYNEQFF.

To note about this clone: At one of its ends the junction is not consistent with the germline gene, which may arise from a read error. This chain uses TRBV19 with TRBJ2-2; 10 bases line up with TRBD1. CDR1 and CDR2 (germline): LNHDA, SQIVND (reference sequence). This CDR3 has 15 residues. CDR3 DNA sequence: TGTGCCAGTTGTATGGACAGGGGGGGAGTCGGGGAGCTGTTTTTT. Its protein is CASCMDRGGVGELFF. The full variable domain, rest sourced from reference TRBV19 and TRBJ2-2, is DGGITQSPKYLFRKEGQNVTLSCEQNLNHDAMYWYRQDPGQGLRLIYYSQIVNDFQKGDIAEGYSVSREKKESFPLTVTSAQKNPTAFYLCASCMDRGGVGELFFGEGSRLTVL.

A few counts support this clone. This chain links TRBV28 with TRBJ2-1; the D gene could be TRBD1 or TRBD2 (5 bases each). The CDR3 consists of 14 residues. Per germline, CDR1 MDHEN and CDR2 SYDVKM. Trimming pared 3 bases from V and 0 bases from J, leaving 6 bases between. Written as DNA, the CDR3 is TGTGCCAGCAGTTTCGGGACCTCCTACAATGAGCAGTTCTTC. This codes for CASSFGTSYNEQFF. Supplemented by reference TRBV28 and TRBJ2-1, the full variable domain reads DVKVTQSSRYLVKRTGEKVFLECVQDMDHENMFWYRQDPGLGLRLIYFSYDVKMKEKGDIPEGYSVSREKKERFSLILESASTNQTSMYLCASSFGTSYNEQFFGPGTRLTVL.

The CDR3 region is CSAIAVYGYTF. DNA for the CDR3: TGCAGCGCCATAGCGGTATATGGCTACACCTTC. The V call is TRBV29-1, the J call TRBJ1-2; D gene ambiguous. The germline V gene has CDR1 SQVTM and CDR2 ANQGSEA. CDR3 size: 11 residues. Trimming shortened V by 7 bases and J by 5 bases, and 11 bases separated the two germline ends.

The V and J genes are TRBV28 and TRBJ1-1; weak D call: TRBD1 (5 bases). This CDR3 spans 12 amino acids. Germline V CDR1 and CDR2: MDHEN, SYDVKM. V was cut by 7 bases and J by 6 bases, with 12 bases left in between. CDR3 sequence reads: CASNSGGAEAFF. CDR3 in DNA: TGTGCCAGCAACTCCGGGGGGGCTGAAGCTTTCTTT.

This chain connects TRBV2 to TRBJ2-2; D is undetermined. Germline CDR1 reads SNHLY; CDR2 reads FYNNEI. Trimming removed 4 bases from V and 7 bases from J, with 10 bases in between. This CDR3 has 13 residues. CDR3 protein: CASSGRRGGELFF. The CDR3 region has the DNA TGTGCCAGCAGTGGCCGACGAGGCGGGGAGCTGTTTTTT.

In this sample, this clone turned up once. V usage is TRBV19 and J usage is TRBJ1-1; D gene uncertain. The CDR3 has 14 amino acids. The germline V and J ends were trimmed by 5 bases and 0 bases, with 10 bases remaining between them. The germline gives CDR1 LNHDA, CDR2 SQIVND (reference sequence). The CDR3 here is CASSSHGMNTEAFF. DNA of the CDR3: TGTGCCAGTAGTTCACACGGGATGAACACTGAAGCTTTCTTT.

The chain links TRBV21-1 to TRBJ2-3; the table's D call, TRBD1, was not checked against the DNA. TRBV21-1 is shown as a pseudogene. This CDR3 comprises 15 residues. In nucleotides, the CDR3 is TGTGCCAGCAGGGACAGGGCCCAGAGTCGTGATACGCAGTATTTT. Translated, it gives CASRDRAQSRDTQYF.

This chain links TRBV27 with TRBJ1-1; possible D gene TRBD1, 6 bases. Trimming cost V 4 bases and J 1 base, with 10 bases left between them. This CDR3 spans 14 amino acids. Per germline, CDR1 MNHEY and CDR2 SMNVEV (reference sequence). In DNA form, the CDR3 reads TGTGCCAGCAGTTACAAGACAGGGAACACTGAAGCTTTCTTT. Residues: CASSYKTGNTEAFF.

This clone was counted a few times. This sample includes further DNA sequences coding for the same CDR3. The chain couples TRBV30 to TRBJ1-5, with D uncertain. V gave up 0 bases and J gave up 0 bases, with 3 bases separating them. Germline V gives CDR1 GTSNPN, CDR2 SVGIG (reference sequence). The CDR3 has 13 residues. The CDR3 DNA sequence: TGTGCCTGGAGTGTAGATAGCAATCAGCCCCAGCATTTT. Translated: CAWSVDSNQPQHF.

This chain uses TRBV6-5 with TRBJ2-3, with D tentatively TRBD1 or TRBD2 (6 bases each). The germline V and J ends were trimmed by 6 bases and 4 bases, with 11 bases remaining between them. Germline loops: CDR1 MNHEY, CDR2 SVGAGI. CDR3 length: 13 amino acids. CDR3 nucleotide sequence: TGTGCCAGCAGCCGGGGGCCCGCAGATACGCAGTATTTT. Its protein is CASSRGPADTQYF.

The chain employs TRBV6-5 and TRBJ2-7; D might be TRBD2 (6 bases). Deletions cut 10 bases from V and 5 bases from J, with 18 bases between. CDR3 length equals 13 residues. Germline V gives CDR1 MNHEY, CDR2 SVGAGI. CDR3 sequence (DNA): TGTGCCATCCATATCGGGGGTTTTGACGAGCAGTACTTC. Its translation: CAIHIGGFDEQYF.

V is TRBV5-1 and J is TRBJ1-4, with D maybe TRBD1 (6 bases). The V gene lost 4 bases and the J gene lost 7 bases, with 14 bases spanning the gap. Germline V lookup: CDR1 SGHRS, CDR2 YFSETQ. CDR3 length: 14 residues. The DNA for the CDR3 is TGCGCCAGCAGCCCACAGGGTGATACTGAAAAACTGTTTTTT. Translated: CASSPQGDTEKLFF.

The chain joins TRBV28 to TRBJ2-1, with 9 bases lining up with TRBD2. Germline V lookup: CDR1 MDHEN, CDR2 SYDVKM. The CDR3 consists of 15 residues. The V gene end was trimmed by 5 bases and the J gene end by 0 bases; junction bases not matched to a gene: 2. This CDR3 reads CASSLAGPSYNEQFF. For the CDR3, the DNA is TGTGCCAGCAGTCTAGCGGGACCCTCCTACAATGAGCAGTTCTTC.

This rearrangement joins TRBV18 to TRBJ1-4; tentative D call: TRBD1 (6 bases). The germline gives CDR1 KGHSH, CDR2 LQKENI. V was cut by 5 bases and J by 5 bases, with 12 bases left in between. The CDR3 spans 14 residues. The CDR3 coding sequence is TGTGCCAGCTCAGCCGGGACAAAAAATGAAAAACTGTTTTTT. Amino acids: CASSAGTKNEKLFF. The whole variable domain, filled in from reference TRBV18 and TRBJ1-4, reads NAGVMQNPRHLVRRRGQEARLRCSPMKGHSHVYWYRQLPEEGLKFMVYLQKENIIDESGMPKERFSAEFPKEGPSILRIQQVVRGDSAAYFCASSAGTKNEKLFFGSGTQLSVL.

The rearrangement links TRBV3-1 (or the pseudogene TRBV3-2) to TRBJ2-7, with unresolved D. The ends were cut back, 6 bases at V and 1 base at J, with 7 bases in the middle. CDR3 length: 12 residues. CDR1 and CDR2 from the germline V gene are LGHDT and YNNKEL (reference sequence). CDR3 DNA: TGTGCCAGCAGTGACGCATCCTACGAGCAGTACTTC. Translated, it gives CASSDASYEQYF.

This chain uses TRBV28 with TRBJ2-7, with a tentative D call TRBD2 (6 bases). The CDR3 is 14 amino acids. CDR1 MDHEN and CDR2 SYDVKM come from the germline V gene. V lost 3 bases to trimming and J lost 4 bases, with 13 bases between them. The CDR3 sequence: CASSFHRGGYEQYF. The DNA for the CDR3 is TGTGCCAGCAGTTTCCATAGAGGAGGGTACGAGCAGTACTTC.

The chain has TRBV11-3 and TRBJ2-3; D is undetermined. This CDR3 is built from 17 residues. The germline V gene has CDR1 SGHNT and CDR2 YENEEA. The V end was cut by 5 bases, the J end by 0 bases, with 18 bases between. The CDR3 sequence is CASSPPGAENSTDTQYF. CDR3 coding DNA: TGTGCCAGCAGCCCCCCGGGTGCGGAGAACAGCACAGATACGCAGTATTTT. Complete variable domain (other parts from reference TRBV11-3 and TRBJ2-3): EAGVVQSPRYKIIEKKQPVAFWCNPISGHNTLYWYLQNLGQGPELLIRYENEEAVDDSQLPKDRFSAERLKGVDSTLKIQPAELGDSAVYLCASSPPGAENSTDTQYFGPGTRLTVL.

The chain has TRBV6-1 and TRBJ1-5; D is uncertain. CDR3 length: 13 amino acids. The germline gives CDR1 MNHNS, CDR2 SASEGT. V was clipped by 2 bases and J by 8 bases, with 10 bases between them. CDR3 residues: CASSERGGEPQHF. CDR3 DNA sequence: TGTGCCAGCAGTGAACGCGGTGGAGAGCCCCAGCATTTT.

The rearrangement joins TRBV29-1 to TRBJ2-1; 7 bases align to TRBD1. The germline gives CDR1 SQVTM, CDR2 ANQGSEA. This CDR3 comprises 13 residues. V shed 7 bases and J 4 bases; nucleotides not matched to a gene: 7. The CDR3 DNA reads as TGCAGCGCCTCCAGGGGGTGGTACAATGAGCAGTTCTTC. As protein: CSASRGWYNEQFF.

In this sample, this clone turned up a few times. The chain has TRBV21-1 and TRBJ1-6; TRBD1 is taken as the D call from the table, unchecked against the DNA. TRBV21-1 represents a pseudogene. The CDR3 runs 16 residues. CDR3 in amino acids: CASSKITGCHNSPLHF. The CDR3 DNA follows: TGTGCCAGCAGCAAAATTACAGGGTGCCATAATTCACCCCTCCACTTT.